The 11 T cell receptor beta chains in this list originate from one sample, sequenced in a study of control samples from healthy donors and cancer patients. TCRdb's copy holds only in-frame clones and misses some; the assay was immunoSEQ multiplex PCR. Of around 40,000 clones listed, more than 85% were seen once; the top ten hold around 23%. Sequencing was performed on PBMCs. Source of these receptors: a woman aged 40 to 50 with head and neck cancer.

The V gene is TRBV5-1, the J gene TRBJ1-2; D ambiguous. CDR3 length: 13 residues. The germline CDR1 and CDR2 sequences are SGHRS and YFSETQ. V was shortened by 4 bases and J by 0 bases, with 7 bases between the two germline ends. This CDR3 is CASSRDSNYGYTF. The CDR3 nucleotides are TGCGCCAGCAGCCGGGATTCTAACTATGGCTACACCTTC.

This clone was seen once. The V and J genes are TRBV9 and TRBJ2-1; unclear D gene. This CDR3 spans 14 amino acids. Germline lookup yields CDR1 SGDLS and CDR2 YYNGEE. The ends were cut back, 4 bases at V and 5 bases at J, with 13 bases in the middle. The CDR3 region has the DNA TGTGCCAGCAGCCCCCTTCTTGTTCACAATGAGCAGTTCTTC. Residues: CASSPLLVHNEQFF.

V usage is TRBV18 and J usage is TRBJ1-4; maybe TRBD1 (5 bases). Trimming took 1 base from V and 8 from J, leaving 8 bases between them. CDR3 length: 13 amino acids. Germline V CDR1 and CDR2: KGHSH, LQKENI. The CDR3 protein is CASSPLEGEKLFF. CDR3 bases: TGTGCCAGCTCACCACTTGAGGGGGAAAAACTGTTTTTT.

The V and J genes are TRBV4-1 and TRBJ1-2; 8 bases agree with TRBD1. V dropped 0 bases and J dropped 5; count of bases not matched to a gene: 2. The CDR3 extends over 14 amino acids. The germline V gene has CDR1 MGHRA and CDR2 YSYEKL. The CDR3 nucleotides read TGCGCCAGCAGCCAAGAAGGGACAGGTTATGGCTACACCTTC. It codes for CASSQEGTGYGYTF.

This chain links TRBV5-1 with TRBJ1-4; 7 bases are shared with TRBD1. With V trimmed by 3 bases and J by 7 bases, 9 bases remained unmatched. The CDR3 totals 15 residues. Looked up from germline, CDR1 is SGHRS and CDR2 is YFSETQ. The CDR3 protein is CASSWTGTEGEKLFF. Here the CDR3 DNA reads TGCGCCAGCAGCTGGACTGGGACAGAGGGTGAAAAACTGTTTTTT.

This clone was detected once. The chain carries TRBV27 and TRBJ2-3, with a weak D call TRBD2 (5 bases). The CDR3 has 17 amino acids. Germline lookup yields CDR1 MNHEY and CDR2 SMNVEV (reference sequence). The ends were cut back, 5 bases at V and 1 base at J, with 19 bases in the middle. CDR3 coding DNA: TGTGCCAGCAGTCCGTTCGCGGGTAGGGCCCGCACAGATACGCAGTATTTT. This encodes CASSPFAGRARTDTQYF.

The chain couples TRBV29-1 to TRBJ1-6, with TRBD1 identical over 9 bases. The V gene's germline CDR1 is SQVTM and CDR2 ANQGSEA. V dropped 4 bases and J dropped 10; count of bases not matched to a gene: 5. This CDR3 spans 13 amino acids. This chain's CDR3 is CSVGDREGSPLHF. CDR3 coding DNA: TGCAGCGTTGGGGACAGGGAAGGATCACCCCTCCACTTT.

This chain joins TRBV7-7 and TRBJ2-5; D is undetermined. The germline V and J ends were trimmed by 5 bases and 4 bases, with 17 bases remaining between them. The CDR3 length is 15 residues. CDR1 and CDR2 (germline): SSHAT, FNYEAQ (reference sequence). In DNA, the CDR3 is TGTGCCAGCAGCGATACACCGAAGGGCCCAGAGACCCAGTACTTC. Protein product: CASSDTPKGPETQYF.

V usage is TRBV6-5 and J usage is TRBJ2-7; possible D gene TRBD2, 5 bases. V dropped 11 bases and J dropped 2 bases, with 22 bases sitting between them. The length of the CDR3 is 15 residues. From germline, CDR1 is MNHEY and CDR2 SVGAGI. The CDR3 spells CAAPGGRLFTYEQYF. In nucleotides, the CDR3 is TGTGCCGCCCCCGGTGGAAGACTATTTACCTACGAGCAGTACTTC.

J is TRBJ1-1 and V is TRBV6-5; 12 bases are shared with TRBD1. CDR3 length: 15 residues. CDR1 and CDR2 (germline): MNHEY, SVGAGI. V dropped 2 bases and J dropped 5; count of bases not matched to a gene: 3. The CDR3 loop is CASSYGTGGQTEAFF. The CDR3 nucleotides read TGTGCCAGCAGTTACGGGACAGGGGGCCAAACTGAAGCTTTCTTT.

The rearrangement joins TRBV7-3 to TRBJ2-5, with TRBD2 matching over 14 bases. V lost 3 bases, J lost 1 base, and 1 base stayed unmatched. Germline V CDR1 and CDR2: SGHTA, FQGTGA. The CDR3 covers 16 residues. The DNA for the CDR3 is TGTGCCAGCAGCTTGGGGACTAGCGGGGGCCAAGAGACCCAGTACTTC. It translates to CASSLGTSGGQETQYF.